This TCR beta chain was profiled in a study of cytomegalovirus exposure and HLA in healthy donors. Each donor's status was that of a healthy bone marrow donor. This CDR3 is built from 16 residues. Trimming removed 5 bases from V and 3 bases from J; junction bases left unmatched: 9. CDR1 KGHSH and CDR2 LQKENI come from the germline V gene. The PCR contained 60 Vbeta and 13 Jbeta primers. Profiling relied on immunoSEQ multiplex PCR, and the TCRdb table lists in-frame clones only, not all of them. The profile shows 99,000 or so clones, more than 65% of them singletons. The chain employs TRBV18 and TRBJ2-2, with 7 positions matching TRBD2. This receptor was obtained from a man between 40 and 49 years old in good health and CMV-seropositive. The sequenced sample was PBMCs. The CDR3 bases are TGTGCCAGCTCAAACCGGGGGGACTCGCACACCGGGGAGCTGTTTTTT. Protein product: CASSNRGDSHTGELFF.